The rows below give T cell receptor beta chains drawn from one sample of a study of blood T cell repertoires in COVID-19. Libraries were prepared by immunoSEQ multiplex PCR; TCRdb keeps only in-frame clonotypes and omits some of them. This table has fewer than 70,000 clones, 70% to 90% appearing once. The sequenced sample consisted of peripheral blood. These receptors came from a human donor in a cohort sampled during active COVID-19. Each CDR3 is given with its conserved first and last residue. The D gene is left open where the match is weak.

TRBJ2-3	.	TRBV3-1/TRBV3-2	TGTGCCAGCAGCCTCGGACTGGATTCCGATACGCAGTATTTT	CASSLGLDSDTQYF
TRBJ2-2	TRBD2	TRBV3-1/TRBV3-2	TGTGCCAGCAGCCAAGAGCCTTGGACTAGCGGGAGACCGAGAGGAGGGGAGCTGTTTTTT	CASSQEPWTSGRPRGGELFF
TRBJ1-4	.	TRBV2	TGTGCCAGCTTTCCCGGTCGGGGTAACGGGGAAAAACTGTTTTTT	CASFPGRGNGEKLFF
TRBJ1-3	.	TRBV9	TGTGCCAGCAGTTCAGGCCTCTCTGGAAACACCATATATTTT	CASSSGLSGNTIYF
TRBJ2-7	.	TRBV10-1	TGCGCCAGCAGTGACTTTCCTACCTACGAGCAGTACTTC	CASSDFPTYEQYF
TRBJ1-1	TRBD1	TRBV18	TGTGCCAGCTCACCGGGACAGGGGCCGAACACTGAAGCTTTCTTT	CASSPGQGPNTEAFF
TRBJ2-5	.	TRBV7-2	TGTGCCAGCAGCTTAGGTGGCGGTCCCCAAGAGACCCAGTACTTC	CASSLGGGPQETQYF
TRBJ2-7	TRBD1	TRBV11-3	TGTGCCAGCAGCTTAAGGGGGACAGGGATCTCCGAGCAGTACTTC	CASSLRGTGISEQYF
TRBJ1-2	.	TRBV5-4	TGTGCCAGCAGCTTTTCTGTTTATGGGGGGGCTGGCTATGGCTACACCTTC	CASSFSVYGGAGYGYTF
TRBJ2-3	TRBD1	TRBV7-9	TGTGCCAGCAGCTGGGGACAGGGAGACACAGATACGCAGTATTTT	CASSWGQGDTDTQYF
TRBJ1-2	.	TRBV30	TGTGCCTGGGGAAATCAGGGGTACGGCTATGGCTACACCTTC	CAWGNQGYGYGYTF
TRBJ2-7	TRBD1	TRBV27	TGTGCCAGCAGTACGACAGGGTATTCCTACGAGCAGTACTTC	CASSTTGYSYEQYF
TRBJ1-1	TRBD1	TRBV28	TGTGCCAGCAGTTTATGGGGACAGGGCTCTGAAGCTTTCTTT	CASSLWGQGSEAFF
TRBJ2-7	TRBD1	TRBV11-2	TGTGCCAGCAGCTTAGGGGGGGCTCCGGGACAGGGTTCGGATTACGAGCAGTACTTC	CASSLGGAPGQGSDYEQYF
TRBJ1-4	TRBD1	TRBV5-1	TGCGCCAGCAGCTGGGGACAGACTAATGAAAAACTGTTTTTT	CASSWGQTNEKLFF
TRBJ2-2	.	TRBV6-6	TGTGCCAGCAGCCGACTCGGAGGGCAGAGGAACACCGGGGAGCTGTTTTTT	CASSRLGGQRNTGELFF
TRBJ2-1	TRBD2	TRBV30	TGTGCCTGGAGTGATACATCGGCGGCGGGAGCGCCCTACAATGAGCAGTTCTTC	CAWSDTSAAGAPYNEQFF
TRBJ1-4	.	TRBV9	TGTGCCAGCAGCGTCGGTTCTAACGAAAAACTGTTTTTT	CASSVGSNEKLFF
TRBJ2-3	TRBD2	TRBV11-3	TGTGCCAGCAGTTTTGGGCCGGTAGCGGGACTCACAGATACGCAGTATTTT	CASSFGPVAGLTDTQYF